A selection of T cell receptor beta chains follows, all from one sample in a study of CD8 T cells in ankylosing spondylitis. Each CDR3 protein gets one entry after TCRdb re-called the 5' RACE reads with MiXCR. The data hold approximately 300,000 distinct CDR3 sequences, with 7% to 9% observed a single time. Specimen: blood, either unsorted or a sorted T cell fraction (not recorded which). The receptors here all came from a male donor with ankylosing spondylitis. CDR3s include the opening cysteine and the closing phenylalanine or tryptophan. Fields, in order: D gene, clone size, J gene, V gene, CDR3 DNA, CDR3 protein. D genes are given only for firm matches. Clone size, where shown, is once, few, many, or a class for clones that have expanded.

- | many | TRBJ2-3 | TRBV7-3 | TGTGCCAGCAGCTTAGGCCAGCTGAAGGATACGCAGTATTTT | CASSLGQLKDTQYF
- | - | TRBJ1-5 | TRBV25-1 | TGTGCCAGCACCGACACAGCAGGAAATCAGCCCCAGCATTTT | CASTDTAGNQPQHF
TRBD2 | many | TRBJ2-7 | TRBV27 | TGTGCCAGCAGCCGACTAGCGGGTGCCTACGAGCAGTACTTC | CASSRLAGAYEQYF
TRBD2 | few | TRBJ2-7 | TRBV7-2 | TGTGCCAGCAGCTTAGTTAGCGGGAGTACTCACGAGCAGTACTTC | CASSLVSGSTHEQYF
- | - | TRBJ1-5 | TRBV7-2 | TGTGCCAGCAGCTTCACGAAGGGAGAAAATCAGCCCCAGCATTTT | CASSFTKGENQPQHF
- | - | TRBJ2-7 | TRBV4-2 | TGTGCCAGCAGCCCGTCAGTGGGAGGTGGCTACGAGCAGTACTTC | CASSPSVGGGYEQYF
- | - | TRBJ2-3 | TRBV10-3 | TGTGCCATCAGCCGGGGCACAGATACGCAGTATTTT | CAISRGTDTQYF
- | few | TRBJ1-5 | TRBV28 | TGTGCCAGCAGCCGGGGGGGAGGGATCCATCAGCCCCAGCATTTT | CASSRGGGIHQPQHF
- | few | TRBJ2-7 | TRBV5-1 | TGCGCCAGCAGCACCTCCGGGACACCCTACGAGCAGTACTTC | CASSTSGTPYEQYF
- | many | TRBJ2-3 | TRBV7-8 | TGTGCCAGCAGCTTACGAACATCCACAGATACGCAGTATTTT | CASSLRTSTDTQYF
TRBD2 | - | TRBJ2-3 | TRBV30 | TGTGCCTGGAGTGCCGGGACTAGCGGCGGCACAGATACGCAGTATTTT | CAWSAGTSGGTDTQYF
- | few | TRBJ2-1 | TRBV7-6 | TGTGCCAGCAGCTTCGGGCCTCGGGGCCGTGAGCAGTTCTTC | CASSFGPRGREQFF
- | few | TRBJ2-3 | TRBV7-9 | TGTGCCAGCAGCATAACAGGGATGTGGACAGATACGCAGTATTTT | CASSITGMWTDTQYF
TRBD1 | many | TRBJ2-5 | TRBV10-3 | TGTGCCATAGACCGGGACAGGCCGGAGACCCAGTACTTC | CAIDRDRPETQYF
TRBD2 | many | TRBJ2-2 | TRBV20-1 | TGCAGTGCTAGTCGGTTCGGGGGGGACCTGGGGGAGCTGTTTTTT | CSASRFGGDLGELFF
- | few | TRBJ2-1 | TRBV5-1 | TGCGCCAGCAGCTTGGGTGGGGGGTCCCGAGAGCAGTTCTTC | CASSLGGGSREQFF
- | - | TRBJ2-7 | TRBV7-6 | TGTGCCAGCAGCCACCTCCTGCAGGACGGTGAGCAGTACTTC | CASSHLLQDGEQYF
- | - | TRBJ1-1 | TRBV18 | TGTGCCAGCTCACGTCGCGGGGGGCAGGACACTGAAGCTTTCTTT | CASSRRGGQDTEAFF
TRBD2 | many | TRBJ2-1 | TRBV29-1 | TGCAGCGTTGGAGGATCTAGCGGGAGGGAGCAGTTCTTC | CSVGGSSGREQFF
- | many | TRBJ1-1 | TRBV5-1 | TGCGCCAGCGCTGGTTGGGAGGGGAACACTGAAGCTTTCTTT | CASAGWEGNTEAFF
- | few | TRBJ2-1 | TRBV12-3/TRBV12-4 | TGTGCCAGCAACACCAAAGCACACAATGAGCAGTTCTTC | CASNTKAHNEQFF
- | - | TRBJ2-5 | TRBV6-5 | TGTGCCAGCAGCCTCCACGGGACCCAGTACTTC | CASSLHGTQYF
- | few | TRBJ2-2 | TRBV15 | TGTGCCACCAGCAGATCGGGACCTGGAAAGGCCGGGGAGCTGTTTTTT | CATSRSGPGKAGELFF
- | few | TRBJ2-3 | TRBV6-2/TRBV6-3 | TGTGCCAGCAGTTACTCGTCTAGCACAGTAGTCACAGATACGCAGTATTTT | CASSYSSSTVVTDTQYF
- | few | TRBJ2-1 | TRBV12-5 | TGTGCTAGTGGAGAGTACAATGAGCAGTTCTTC | CASGEYNEQFF
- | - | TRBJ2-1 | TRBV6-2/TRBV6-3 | TGTGCCAGCAGTGACCGGGGCGACTCTGGGAATGAGCAGTTCTTC | CASSDRGDSGNEQFF
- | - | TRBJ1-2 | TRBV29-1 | TGCAGCGTTGTGCTCACGGGCTATGGCTACACCTTC | CSVVLTGYGYTF
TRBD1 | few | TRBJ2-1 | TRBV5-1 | TGCGCCAGCAGACCCGACAGGGACAATGAGCAGTTCTTC | CASRPDRDNEQFF
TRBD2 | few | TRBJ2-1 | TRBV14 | TGCGCCAGCAGCCAATTGAGATTCAGCGGGAGTTCCTACAATGAGCAGTTCTTC | CASSQLRFSGSSYNEQFF
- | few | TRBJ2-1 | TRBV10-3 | TGTGCCATCAGCCCCCTCGGGGGTGGTGAGCAGTTCTTC | CAISPLGGGEQFF
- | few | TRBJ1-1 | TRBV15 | TGTGCCACCAGCAGAGATAACCTTGAGGCAGGGTCAAGTGAAGCTTTCTTT | CATSRDNLEAGSSEAFF
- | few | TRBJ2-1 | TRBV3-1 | TGTGCCAGCAGCCAAGTCATACAGGGCTACAATGAGCAGTTCTTC | CASSQVIQGYNEQFF
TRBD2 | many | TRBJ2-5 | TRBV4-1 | TGCGCCAGCAGCCCCGGGGTAGCGGGAGTGGATGAGACCCAGTACTTC | CASSPGVAGVDETQYF
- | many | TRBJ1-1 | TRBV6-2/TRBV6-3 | TGTGCCAGCAGTTACCTCGGGGAAGCTGAAGCTTTCTTT | CASSYLGEAEAFF
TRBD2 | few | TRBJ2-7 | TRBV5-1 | TGCGCCAGCAGCGGACAGACTAGCGGACTCTCCTACGAGCAGTACTTC | CASSGQTSGLSYEQYF
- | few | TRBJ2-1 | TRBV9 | TGTGCCAGCAGCGTAGGGGGCCGACTTGGCGGGAATGAGCAGTTCTTC | CASSVGGRLGGNEQFF
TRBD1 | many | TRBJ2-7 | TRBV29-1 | TGCAGCGTTCTTAGGGACAGGGGTTTTTACGAGCAGTACTTC | CSVLRDRGFYEQYF
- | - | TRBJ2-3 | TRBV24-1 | TGTGCCACCAGTGATTTGCAAACAGGTGAAGATACGCAGTATTTT | CATSDLQTGEDTQYF
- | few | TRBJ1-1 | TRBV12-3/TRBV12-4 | TGTGCCAGCAATCCCCCACCTCGACGCCCTGAAGCTTTCTTT | CASNPPPRRPEAFF
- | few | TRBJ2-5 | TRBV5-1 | TGCGCCAGCAGCTTGGATGGGATGCTGGGAGAGACCCAGTACTTC | CASSLDGMLGETQYF
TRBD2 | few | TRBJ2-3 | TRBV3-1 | TGTGCCAGCAGCGTTTCGGGCGGGAGAGGGGATACGCAGTATTTT | CASSVSGGRGDTQYF
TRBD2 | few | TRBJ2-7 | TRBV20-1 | TGCAGTGCTAGCAGGTCGGGAGGGCCCCACGAGCAGTACTTC | CSASRSGGPHEQYF
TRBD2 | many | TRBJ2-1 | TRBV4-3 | TGCGCCAGCAGCCAAGATCATGGGGTAGCGGGAGTAAATGAGCAGTTCTTC | CASSQDHGVAGVNEQFF